The 20 T cell receptor beta chains presented below share a single source sample, sequenced in a study of OX40 agonist ivuxolimab in advanced cancers. The protocol was immunoSEQ multiplex PCR, while the TCRdb copy is restricted to in-frame clones and leaves out a portion. The sample lists some 74,000 clones, about 87% occurring once. The specimen was CD4+ or CD8+ T cells sorted from blood, collected in a trial of the OX40 agonist ivuxolimab. The receptors shown here come from an adult with an advanced solid tumor such as melanoma, head and neck, liver or kidney cancer.

J is TRBJ2-7 and V is TRBV21-1; the D call of TRBD2 is as the table states it, not checked on the DNA. TRBV21-1 is an annotated pseudogene. The CDR3 spans 17 residues. CDR3 DNA sequence: TGTGCCAGCAGCAAAGGGGTAAGGACTAGAAGGAGGTACGAGCAGTACTTC. Protein product: CASSKGVRTRRRYEQYF.

This clone occurred once. The CDR3 DNA reads as TGTGCCAGCAGCCGACAGGGTATTGACTATGGCTACACCTTC. Protein product: CASSRQGIDYGYTF. The chain is built from TRBV7-9 and TRBJ1-2, with 7 bases matching TRBD1. Trimming at V came to 5 bases and at J to 3 bases, leaving 6 bases not matched to a gene. Germline-derived CDR1 and CDR2 are SEHNR and FQNEAQ (reference sequence). The CDR3 runs to 14 residues.

V usage is TRBV2 and J usage is TRBJ1-3; D gene unclear. Germline V lookup: CDR1 SNHLY, CDR2 FYNNEI. V was shortened by 1 base and J by 4 bases, with 11 bases between the two germline ends. The CDR3 totals 15 residues. The CDR3 here is CASSEGGGLGNTIYF. Written as DNA, the CDR3 is TGTGCCAGCAGTGAAGGCGGTGGGTTGGGAAACACCATATATTTT.

A few counts support this clone. The chain recombines TRBV19 with TRBJ1-2; D is perhaps TRBD1 (6 bases). V was pared by 7 bases and J by 4 bases, with 13 bases between. CDR1 is LNHDA, CDR2 SQIVND, per germline (reference sequence). This CDR3 spans 13 amino acids. The CDR3: CASTTGWTYGYTF. The CDR3, as DNA: TGTGCCAGTACGACAGGATGGACCTATGGCTACACCTTC.

The chain couples TRBV7-2 to TRBJ2-1; 9 bases line up with TRBD2. The CDR3 contains 12 residues. Germline CDR1 is SGHTA and CDR2 is FQGNSA. Trimming took 11 bases from V and 9 from J; bases not matched to a gene: 8. DNA of the CDR3: TGTGCCGTTGCGGGGGGGCCGGGTGAGCAGTTCTTC. Encoded protein: CAVAGGPGEQFF. Using reference TRBV7-2 and TRBJ2-1 for the parts outside the CDR3, the full variable domain is GAGVSQSPSNKVTEKGKDVELRCDPISGHTALYWYRQSLGQGLEFLIYFQGNSAPDKSGLPSDRFSAERTGGSVSTLTIQRTQQEDSAVYLCAVAGGPGEQFFGPGTRLTVL.

The chain is built from TRBV13 and TRBJ2-3; D is ambiguous. Germline lookup yields CDR1 PRHDT and CDR2 FYEKMQ (reference sequence). The V gene lost 5 bases and the J gene lost 2 bases, with 14 bases spanning the gap. CDR3 length: 15 amino acids. This CDR3 is CASSPDTPYTDTQYF. The CDR3, as DNA: TGTGCCAGCAGCCCAGATACACCTTACACAGATACGCAGTATTTT.

CDR3 amino acids: CASSLLQGISYNEQFF. The CDR3 DNA sequence: TGTGCCAGCAGCTTACTGCAGGGAATATCCTACAATGAGCAGTTCTTC. This sequence joins TRBV7-9 and TRBJ2-1; TRBD1 is a possible D gene (5 bases). Trimming removed 2 bases at V and 1 base at J, with 12 bases between. Germline loops: CDR1 SEHNR, CDR2 FQNEAQ (reference sequence). CDR3 length: 16 amino acids.

The chain is built from TRBV28 and TRBJ1-1; 7 bases line up with TRBD1. The CDR3 has 15 amino acids. Germline V CDR1 and CDR2: MDHEN, SYDVKM. The junction had 12 bases not matched to a gene; V was cut back by 8 bases and J by 3 bases. The CDR3 sequence: CASYFLGQLDTEAFF. For the CDR3, the DNA is TGTGCCAGCTACTTCTTGGGACAGCTCGACACTGAAGCTTTCTTT.

The gene calls are TRBV5-6 and TRBJ2-1; 8 bases align to TRBD1. CDR1 is SGHDT and CDR2 is YYEEEE in the germline V gene. With V trimmed by 2 bases and J by 5 bases, 6 bases remained unmatched. CDR3 size: 15 residues. CDR3 protein: CASSFKGQGNNEQFF. CDR3 sequence (DNA): TGTGCCAGCAGCTTTAAAGGACAGGGAAACAATGAGCAGTTCTTC.

Comment on this clone: A read error may account for a junction end that differs from germline. The chain links TRBV7-7 to TRBJ2-5; D is possibly TRBD2 (5 bases). The CDR3 is 15 amino acids. CDR1 is SSHAT, CDR2 FNYEAQ, per germline (reference sequence). Here the CDR3 reads CASSLGSTLQETQYF. The CDR3 DNA sequence: TGTGCTAGCAGCTTAGGGAGCACTCTCCAAGAGACCCAGTACTTC.

The chain uses TRBV18 and TRBJ2-3; D is tentatively TRBD1 or TRBD2 (5 bases each). The CDR3 contains 13 residues. The V and J ends lost 5 bases and 3 bases respectively, with 9 bases between them. Germline V gene lookup returns CDR1 KGHSH and CDR2 LQKENI. DNA of the CDR3: TGTGCCAGCTCAGCAGGGACGACAGATACGCAGTATTTT. Its protein product is CASSAGTTDTQYF.

This clone occurred a few times. The rearrangement links TRBV4-2 to TRBJ1-2; maybe TRBD1 (5 bases). The V and J ends lost 1 base and 4 bases respectively, with 7 bases between them. This CDR3 spans 13 amino acids. The V gene's germline CDR1 is LGHNA and CDR2 YNFKEQ. The CDR3 DNA is TGTGCCAGCAGCCAAGTGCAGGGCTATGGCTACACCTTC. Protein sequence: CASSQVQGYGYTF.

The genes are TRBV10-1 and TRBJ2-7; perhaps TRBD2 as D (6 bases). The V and J ends lost 0 bases and 2 bases respectively, with 11 bases between them. CDR3 length equals 15 residues. Germline CDR1 and CDR2: WNHNN and SYGVQD (reference sequence). CDR3 sequence: CASSESASVTYEQYF. The CDR3 coding sequence is TGCGCCAGCAGTGAGTCGGCTAGCGTAACCTACGAGCAGTACTTC.

In this sample, this clone turned up a few times. The chain is built from TRBV21-1 and TRBJ2-1; the D call of TRBD2 is as the table states it, not checked on the DNA. TRBV21-1 is recorded as a pseudogene. The CDR3 runs to 17 residues. In nucleotides, the CDR3 is TGTGCCAGCAGCAACACACTAGCGTGGAGTGATCGATATGAGCAGTTCTTC. This encodes CASSNTLAWSDRYEQFF.

This chain connects TRBV6-1 to TRBJ1-4; no reliable D call. The V and J ends lost 4 bases and 0 bases respectively, with 6 bases between them. Germline V gives CDR1 MNHNS, CDR2 SASEGT. The CDR3 loop spans 14 amino acids. The CDR3 DNA sequence: TGTGCCAGCAGTGGGACGGCAACTAATGAAAAACTGTTTTTT. Its protein product is CASSGTATNEKLFF.

This chain links TRBV28 with TRBJ1-1, with D perhaps matching TRBD1 (6 bases). Germline V gives CDR1 MDHEN, CDR2 SYDVKM. This CDR3 is 12 amino acids long. The ends were cut back, 7 bases at V and 6 bases at J, with 12 bases in the middle. CDR3 in DNA: TGTGCCAGCAACATACAGGGCGCTGAAGCTTTCTTT. It codes for CASNIQGAEAFF.

The table lists this clone with a count of one. At one end, the junction sequence differs from germline, possibly due to a read error. This chain connects TRBV5-1 to TRBJ2-3; 14 nucleotides line up with TRBD2. Germline values: CDR1 SGHRS, CDR2 YFSETQ. There are 16 residues in the CDR3. This chain's CDR3 is CANSPGLAGATDTQYF. The CDR3 DNA sequence: TGCGCCAACAGCCCGGGACTAGCGGGAGCAACAGATACGCAGTATTTT.

This clone was recorded only once. This rearrangement joins TRBV30 to TRBJ1-4, with TRBD1 matching over 9 bases. This CDR3 has 14 amino acids. The germline gives CDR1 GTSNPN, CDR2 SVGIG (reference sequence). V lost 3 bases to trimming and J lost 6 bases; unmatched junction nucleotides: 5. CDR3 nucleotides: TGTGCCTGGAGCACAGGGGGCGCGGATGAAAAACTGTTTTTT. It encodes CAWSTGGADEKLFF.

In this sample, this clone turned up once. The CDR3 reads CASSSSPIRTGTFGYTF. The CDR3, as DNA: TGTGCCAGCTCATCAAGCCCTATTAGAACCGGGACGTTCGGCTACACCTTC. The gene calls are TRBV18 and TRBJ1-2; a possible D gene is TRBD1 (5 bases). Germline V gene lookup returns CDR1 KGHSH and CDR2 LQKENI. The V gene lost 5 bases and the J gene lost 8 bases, with 27 bases spanning the gap. The CDR3 is 17 amino acids. Drawing the rest from reference TRBV18 and TRBJ1-2, the complete variable domain is NAGVMQNPRHLVRRRGQEARLRCSPMKGHSHVYWYRQLPEEGLKFMVYLQKENIIDESGMPKERFSAEFPKEGPSILRIQQVVRGDSAAYFCASSSSPIRTGTFGYTFGSGTRLTVV.

The chain employs TRBV7-8 and TRBJ1-1, with a possible D match to TRBD1 (5 bases). Germline V CDR1 and CDR2: SGHVS, FQNEAQ. Deletions cut 8 bases from V and 1 base from J, with 17 bases between. This CDR3 is built from 15 residues. The CDR3 region has the DNA TGTGCCAGCTTGGCCGCGAGGGGCGCGAACACTGAAGCTTTCTTT. Protein sequence: CASLAARGANTEAFF.